This entry lists 32 T cell receptor beta chains sequenced from one sample in a study of blood T cell repertoires in COVID-19. TCRdb's table, derived via immunoSEQ multiplex PCR, lists solely in-frame clones and lacks some. The table has fewer than 350,000 clones, 85% seen once. The sequenced material came from PBMCs or T cells enriched from blood (not recorded which). The receptors derive from a woman aged 45-65 years who had recovered from COVID-19.

The J gene is TRBJ2-1, the V gene TRBV5-1; D is perhaps TRBD2 (7 bases). Trimming removed 2 bases from V and 4 bases from J, with 10 bases in between. The length of the CDR3 is 14 residues. The germline CDR1 and CDR2 sequences are SGHRS and YFSETQ. The CDR3 DNA sequence: TGCGCCAGCAGCTTAGGGGGGGAATACAATGAGCAGTTCTTC. The encoded protein is CASSLGGEYNEQFF.

This clone has more than one count but fewer than ten. At one end, the junction sequence differs from germline, possibly due to a read error. This chain links TRBV5-1 with TRBJ2-1; 7 bases line up with TRBD2. Germline values: CDR1 SGHRS, CDR2 YFSETQ. This CDR3 comprises 15 residues. CDR3 sequence reads: CASSPQQRGYDEQFF. The CDR3 region has the DNA TGCGCCAGCAGCCCACAGCAGCGGGGCTACGATGAGCAGTTCTTC. Full variable domain (outside the CDR3, taken from reference TRBV5-1 and TRBJ2-1): KAGVTQTPRYLIKTRGQQVTLSCSPISGHRSVSWYQQTPGQGLQFLFEYFSETQRNKGNFPGRFSGRQFSNSRSEMNVSTLELGDSALYLCASSPQQRGYDEQFFGPGTRLTVL.

The chain uses TRBV5-5 and TRBJ2-7; TRBD2 aligns across 8 bases. The CDR3 spans 14 residues. CDR1 SGHKS and CDR2 YYEKEE come from the germline V gene (reference sequence). J was trimmed by 2 bases and V by 2 bases; bases with no gene match: 3. The CDR3 DNA sequence: TGTGCCAGCAGCTTAGCGGGAGCCCCCTACGAGCAGTACTTC. Translated, it gives CASSLAGAPYEQYF.

This chain joins TRBV29-1 and TRBJ1-2; no clear D. The CDR3 totals 12 residues. Trimming stripped 1 base from V and 4 bases from J, with 7 bases between. Germline V gene data show CDR1 as SQVTM and CDR2 as ANQGSEA. The CDR3 DNA sequence: TGCAGCGTTGAAGGGGCAGCCTATGGCTACACCTTC. It encodes CSVEGAAYGYTF.

The V call is TRBV18, the J call TRBJ1-4; TRBD1 matches 9 bases. CDR1 and CDR2 from the germline V gene are KGHSH and LQKENI. The CDR3 spans 15 residues. The trim removed 3 bases at V and 8 bases at J, leaving 7 bases unmatched. CDR3 in DNA: TGTGCCAGCTCACCTCGGACAGGGGAGGGAGAAAAACTGTTTTTT. Encoded protein: CASSPRTGEGEKLFF.

This chain connects TRBV3-1 (or the pseudogene TRBV3-2) to TRBJ2-1, with a weak D call TRBD2 (5 bases). CDR3 length equals 21 residues. Germline CDR1 reads LGHDT; CDR2 reads YNNKEL (reference sequence). V was clipped by 3 bases and J by 5 bases, with 32 bases between them. Here the CDR3 DNA reads TGTGCCAGCAGCCACGACGTCCGGAATGGTTTACGGGGAGCTAGGGACAATGAGCAGTTCTTC. Translating it yields CASSHDVRNGLRGARDNEQFF.

V is TRBV5-4 and J is TRBJ2-5; unclear D gene. The germline CDR1 and CDR2 sequences are SGHNT and YYREEE (reference sequence). V was cut by 3 bases and J by 1 base, with 7 bases left in between. The length of the CDR3 is 13 residues. The CDR3 loop is CASSSQSQETQYF. CDR3 bases: TGTGCCAGCAGCTCCCAGTCCCAAGAGACCCAGTACTTC.

This clone was picked up one time. The gene calls are TRBV11-2 and TRBJ1-6; maybe TRBD1 (6 bases). Germline CDR1 is SGHAT and CDR2 is FQNNGV. The CDR3 has 15 amino acids. Trimming removed 0 bases from V and 10 bases from J, with 13 bases in between. The CDR3 DNA is TGTGCCAGCAGCTTAGAGTCAGGGGCAAGGTCACCCCTCCACTTT. Translated: CASSLESGARSPLHF.

The V call is TRBV5-6, the J call TRBJ1-6, with 8 bases fitting TRBD1. Trimming cost V 2 bases and J 7 bases; bases outside gene matches: 8. From germline, CDR1 is SGHDT and CDR2 YYEEEE. CDR3 size: 16 residues. The CDR3 is CASSFMPGQENSPLHF. The CDR3, as DNA: TGTGCCAGCAGCTTCATGCCGGGACAGGAGAATTCACCCCTCCACTTT.

This clone was seen once. The CDR3 loop is CASSKYTGTGSDEQYF. The CDR3 DNA reads as TGTGCCAGCAGTAAGTATACCGGGACAGGGAGTGACGAGCAGTACTTC. V gene TRBV7-9 combines with J gene TRBJ2-7, with 9 bases matching TRBD1. Trimming took 6 bases from V and 5 from J; bases not matched to a gene: 14. This CDR3 spans 16 amino acids. Per the germline V gene, CDR1 is SEHNR and CDR2 is FQNEAQ (reference sequence). The full variable domain, completed using reference TRBV7-9 and TRBJ2-7, is DTGVSQNPRHKITKRGQNVTFRCDPISEHNRLYWYRQTLGQGPEFLTYFQNEAQLEKSRLLSDRFSAERPKGSFSTLEIQRTEQGDSAMYLCASSKYTGTGSDEQYFGPGTRLTVT.

The chain uses TRBV11-2 and TRBJ2-2; weak D call: TRBD2 (5 bases). Trimming pared 3 bases from V and 0 bases from J, leaving 20 bases between. Germline CDR1 and CDR2: SGHAT and FQNNGV. The CDR3 consists of 19 residues. The CDR3 region has the DNA TGTGCCAGCAGCTTCGCAAAAACACGGCCGGGGACGAACACCGGGGAGCTGTTTTTT. It translates to CASSFAKTRPGTNTGELFF.

On this clone itself: The sample has other DNA sequences that encode this CDR3 too. V and J are TRBV7-3 and TRBJ2-5; D possibly corresponds to TRBD2 (5 bases). This CDR3 region has 13 residues. CDR1 and CDR2 (germline): SGHTA, FQGTGA. Trimming removed 5 bases from V and 2 bases from J, with 9 bases in between. The CDR3 spells CASSPGLQETQYF. CDR3 DNA sequence: TGTGCCAGCAGCCCGGGATTACAAGAGACCCAGTACTTC.

Remarks on this clone: Germline is not matched at one junction end, which may reflect a read error. The V gene is TRBV30, the J gene TRBJ2-7; 7 bases are a match to TRBD2. CDR3 size: 11 residues. Per germline, CDR1 GTSNPN and CDR2 SVGIG (reference sequence). This CDR3 is CAWSVAGRPHF. The CDR3 DNA is TGTGCCTGGAGTGTAGCGGGGAGGCCGCACTTC. Variable domain in full (rest from reference TRBV30 and TRBJ2-7): SQTIHQWPATLVQPVGSPLSLECTVEGTSNPNLYWYRQAAGRGLQLLFYSVGIGQISSEVPQNLSASRPQDRQFILSSKKLLLSDSGFYLCAWSVAGRPHFGPGTRLTVT.

J is TRBJ1-2 and V is TRBV28, with TRBD1 matching 7 bases. The CDR3 covers 16 residues. Trimming cost V 5 bases and J 2 bases; bases outside gene matches: 11. Germline V gene sequence: CDR1 MDHEN, CDR2 SYDVKM. The CDR3 DNA reads TGTGCCAGCAGTCGGCCAGACTGGGGACAGAACTATGGCTACACCTTC. Translated, it gives CASSRPDWGQNYGYTF.

The J gene is TRBJ1-5, the V gene TRBV28, with TRBD1 as a possible D gene (6 bases). V was clipped by 5 bases and J by 6 bases, with 14 bases between them. The CDR3 contains 14 residues. The germline V gene has CDR1 MDHEN and CDR2 SYDVKM. CDR3 loop: CASSLHSDSQPQHF. Here the CDR3 DNA reads TGTGCCAGCAGTCTACATTCGGACAGTCAGCCCCAGCATTTT.

The chain has TRBV19 and TRBJ2-1, with 8 bases matching TRBD2. The germline CDR1 and CDR2 sequences are LNHDA and SQIVND (reference sequence). The V segment lost 5 bases and the J segment 2 bases; nucleotides outside the gene matches: 11. This CDR3 is 17 amino acids long. The CDR3 spells CASSPTSSGGPYNEQFF. The CDR3 region has the DNA TGTGCCAGTAGTCCGACTTCCAGCGGGGGCCCCTACAATGAGCAGTTCTTC.

The V call is TRBV19, the J call TRBJ1-5; 7 bases match TRBD1. The CDR3 is 16 residues long. Germline-derived CDR1 and CDR2 are LNHDA and SQIVND (reference sequence). V dropped 7 bases and J dropped 1; count of bases not matched to a gene: 10. CDR3 protein: CASNTMTGRSNQPQHF. DNA for the CDR3: TGTGCCAGTAACACAATGACAGGGAGGAGCAATCAGCCCCAGCATTTT.

The rearrangement links TRBV5-1 to TRBJ2-1; 12 nucleotides line up with TRBD2. J gave up 8 bases and V 0 bases, and 3 bases lay outside the gene matches. The CDR3 contains 15 residues. CDR1 and CDR2 (germline): SGHRS, YFSETQ. The CDR3 is CASSLVLAGGDEQFF. CDR3 nucleotide sequence: TGCGCCAGCAGCTTGGTTCTAGCGGGAGGGGATGAGCAGTTCTTC.

V and J are TRBV28 and TRBJ2-7, with 7 bases aligning to TRBD2. Germline CDR1 MDHEN, CDR2 SYDVKM. This CDR3 spans 12 amino acids. The V and J ends lost 2 bases and 7 bases, in that order; junction bases with no gene match: 2. The CDR3: CASSLLGREQYF. CDR3 in DNA: TGTGCCAGCAGTTTACTCGGGAGGGAGCAGTACTTC.

This sequence joins TRBV2 and TRBJ1-2; D ambiguous. CDR1 is SNHLY and CDR2 is FYNNEI in the germline V gene. Between the trimmed V and J ends, which lost 4 bases and 8 bases, there was a span of 11 bases. The CDR3 runs 12 residues. CDR3 coding DNA: TGTGCCAGCAGTGGGGCCGGGGAAGGCTACACCTTC. Translated, it gives CASSGAGEGYTF.

The chain uses TRBV30 and TRBJ2-7; 8 bases line up with TRBD2. J lost 6 bases, V lost 5 bases, and 9 bases had no gene match. CDR3 length: 13 amino acids. Germline assignment: CDR1 GTSNPN and CDR2 SVGIG (reference sequence). CDR3 protein: CAWEAGEVGEQYF. In DNA form, the CDR3 reads TGTGCCTGGGAAGCGGGAGAAGTCGGCGAGCAGTACTTC.

The chain is built from TRBV7-2 and TRBJ2-2, with 7 bases that match TRBD1. This CDR3 has 14 amino acids. Germline V CDR1 and CDR2: SGHTA, FQGNSA. The V gene end was trimmed by 3 bases and the J gene end by 3 bases; junction bases not matched to a gene: 1. This CDR3 is CASSLTGYTGELFF. The CDR3 DNA reads as TGTGCCAGCAGCTTGACAGGGTACACCGGGGAGCTGTTTTTT.

The rearrangement joins TRBV3-1 (or the pseudogene TRBV3-2) to TRBJ1-4; D possibly corresponds to TRBD1 (6 bases). Germline CDR1 is LGHDT and CDR2 is YNNKEL (reference sequence). This CDR3 region has 15 residues. V was shortened by 0 bases and J by 12 bases, with 17 bases between the two germline ends. In DNA, the CDR3 is TGTGCCAGCAGCCAAGATAAGATTCCAGGGGTACAACTGTTTTTT. Protein: CASSQDKIPGVQLFF.

The chain recombines TRBV6-5 with TRBJ1-5; TRBD1 might be the D (6 bases). This CDR3 is built from 14 residues. CDR1 MNHEY and CDR2 SVGAGI come from the germline V gene. Trimming took 5 bases from V and 1 from J, leaving 9 bases between them. Written as DNA, the CDR3 is TGTGCCAGCAGTACAGGGCTCAGCAATCAGCCCCAGCATTTT. This translates into CASSTGLSNQPQHF.

V gene TRBV18 combines with J gene TRBJ1-4; 9 nucleotides match TRBD1. CDR1 KGHSH and CDR2 LQKENI come from the germline V gene. The V segment lost 3 bases and the J segment 5 bases; nucleotides outside the gene matches: 4. This CDR3 region has 15 residues. CDR3: CASSPPGTGNEKLFF. DNA of the CDR3: TGTGCCAGCTCACCGCCTGGGACAGGGAATGAAAAACTGTTTTTT.

This chain joins TRBV5-4 and TRBJ2-7; D is possibly TRBD2 (7 bases). CDR1 SGHNT and CDR2 YYREEE come from the germline V gene (reference sequence). Trimming left V 3 bases short and J 2 bases short, with 12 bases between. The CDR3 length is 14 residues. CDR3 residues: CASSWGGSPYEQYF. CDR3 nucleotides: TGTGCCAGCAGCTGGGGGGGCAGCCCCTACGAGCAGTACTTC.

Only one count was recorded for this clone. The chain has TRBV5-1 and TRBJ2-7; D unresolved. CDR1 and CDR2 from the germline V gene are SGHRS and YFSETQ. The CDR3 covers 14 residues. V was clipped by 0 bases and J by 6 bases, with 13 bases between them. CDR3 in amino acids: CASSLERPVGEQYF. The DNA of the CDR3 is TGCGCCAGCAGCTTGGAGAGGCCAGTAGGCGAGCAGTACTTC.

In this sample, this clone turned up once. The chain recombines TRBV5-1 with TRBJ2-1; 9 bases align to TRBD2. V shed 2 bases and J 2 bases; nucleotides not matched to a gene: 11. The germline V gene has CDR1 SGHRS and CDR2 YFSETQ. The CDR3 has 18 amino acids. The CDR3: CASSLKDLAGVPYNEQFF. In DNA, the CDR3 is TGCGCCAGCAGCTTAAAAGATTTAGCGGGAGTACCCTACAATGAGCAGTTCTTC.

DNA of the CDR3: TGCGCCAGCAGCTTGGCAGGGATAACCTCTGGAAACACCATATATTTT. Translated: CASSLAGITSGNTIYF. This chain links TRBV5-1 with TRBJ1-3, with D possibly TRBD1 on 5 matching bases. The CDR3 spans 16 residues. From germline, CDR1 is SGHRS and CDR2 YFSETQ. Trimming cost V 0 bases and J 0 bases, with 10 bases left between them.

V usage is TRBV11-2 and J usage is TRBJ1-1; D might be TRBD1 (5 bases). V shed 2 bases and J shed 0 bases, with 10 bases lying between them. Germline-derived CDR1 and CDR2 are SGHAT and FQNNGV. The CDR3 runs to 15 residues. The CDR3 sequence is CASSLFDRLNTEAFF. The DNA for the CDR3 is TGTGCCAGCAGCTTATTTGACAGATTGAACACTGAAGCTTTCTTT.

In nucleotides, the CDR3 is TGTGCCAGCAGCTTGGGGAGGGGACAGCCCCAGCATTTT. It specifies CASSLGRGQPQHF. This sequence joins TRBV5-8 and TRBJ1-5; D perhaps matches TRBD1 (5 bases). Germline-derived CDR1 and CDR2 are SGHTS and YDEGEE. The CDR3 is 13 residues long. The V gene lost 0 bases and the J gene lost 7 bases, with 8 bases spanning the gap.

In regard to this clone: Other DNA sequences in the same sample also yield this CDR3. The chain has TRBV29-1 and TRBJ1-1; 10 bases are shared with TRBD1. The J segment lost 3 bases and the V segment lost 7 bases, leaving 5 bases of the junction unmatched. CDR1 is SQVTM and CDR2 is ANQGSEA in the germline V gene. The CDR3 runs to 13 residues. The CDR3 sequence is CSARTGGDTEAFF. The DNA of the CDR3 is TGCAGCGCCAGGACAGGGGGAGACACTGAAGCTTTCTTT.